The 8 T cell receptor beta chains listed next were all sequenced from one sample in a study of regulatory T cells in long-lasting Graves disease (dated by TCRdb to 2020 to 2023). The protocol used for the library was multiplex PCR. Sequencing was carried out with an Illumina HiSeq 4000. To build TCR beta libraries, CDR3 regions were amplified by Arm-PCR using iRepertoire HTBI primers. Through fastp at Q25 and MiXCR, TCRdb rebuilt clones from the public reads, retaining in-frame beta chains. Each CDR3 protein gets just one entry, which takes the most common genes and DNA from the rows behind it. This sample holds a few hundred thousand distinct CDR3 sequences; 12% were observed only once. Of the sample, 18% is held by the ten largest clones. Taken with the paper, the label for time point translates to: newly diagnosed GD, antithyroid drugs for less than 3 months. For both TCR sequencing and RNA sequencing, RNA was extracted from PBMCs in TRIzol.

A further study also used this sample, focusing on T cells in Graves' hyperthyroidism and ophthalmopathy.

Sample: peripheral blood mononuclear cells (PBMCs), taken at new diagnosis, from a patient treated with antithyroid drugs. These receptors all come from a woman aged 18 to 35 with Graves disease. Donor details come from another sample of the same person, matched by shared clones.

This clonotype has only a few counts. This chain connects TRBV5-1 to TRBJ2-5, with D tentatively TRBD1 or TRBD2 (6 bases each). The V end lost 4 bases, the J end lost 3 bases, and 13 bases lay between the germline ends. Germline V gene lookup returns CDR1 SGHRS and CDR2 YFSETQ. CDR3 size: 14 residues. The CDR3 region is CASSAQGGEETQYF. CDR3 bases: TGCGCCAGCAGCGCACAGGGAGGAGAAGAGACCCAGTACTTC. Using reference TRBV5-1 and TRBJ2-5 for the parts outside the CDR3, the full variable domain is KAGVTQTPRYLIKTRGQQVTLSCSPISGHRSVSWYQQTPGQGLQFLFEYFSETQRNKGNFPGRFSGRQFSNSRSEMNVSTLELGDSALYLCASSAQGGEETQYFGPGTRLLVL.

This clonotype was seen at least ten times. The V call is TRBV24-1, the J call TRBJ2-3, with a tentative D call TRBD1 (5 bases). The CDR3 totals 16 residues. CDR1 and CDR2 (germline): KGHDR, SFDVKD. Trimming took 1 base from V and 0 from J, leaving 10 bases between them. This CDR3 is CATSDFGQGSTDTQYF. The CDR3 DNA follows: TGTGCCACCAGTGATTTCGGGCAGGGTAGCACAGATACGCAGTATTTT.

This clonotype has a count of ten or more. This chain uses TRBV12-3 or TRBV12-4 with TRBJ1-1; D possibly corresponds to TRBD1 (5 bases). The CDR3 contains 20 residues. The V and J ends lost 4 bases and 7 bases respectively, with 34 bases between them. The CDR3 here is CASSSNSKPGLGYLGGEAFF. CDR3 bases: TGTGCCAGCAGTTCAAATAGCAAACCGGGACTGGGGTATTTAGGAGGTGAAGCTTTCTTT.

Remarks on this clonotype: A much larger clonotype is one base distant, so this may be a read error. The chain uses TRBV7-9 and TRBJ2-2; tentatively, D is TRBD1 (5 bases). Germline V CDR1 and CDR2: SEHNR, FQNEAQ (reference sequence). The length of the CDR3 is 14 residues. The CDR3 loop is CAGSADRYTGELFF. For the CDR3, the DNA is TGTGCCGGCAGCGCCGACAGATACACCGGGGAGCTGTTTTTT.

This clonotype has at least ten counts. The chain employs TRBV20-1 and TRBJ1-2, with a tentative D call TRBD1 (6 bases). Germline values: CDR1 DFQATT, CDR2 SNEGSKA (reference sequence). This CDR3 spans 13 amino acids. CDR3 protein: CRGARGLDYGYTF. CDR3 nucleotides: TGCAGAGGGGCTCGGGGGCTTGACTATGGCTACACCTTC.

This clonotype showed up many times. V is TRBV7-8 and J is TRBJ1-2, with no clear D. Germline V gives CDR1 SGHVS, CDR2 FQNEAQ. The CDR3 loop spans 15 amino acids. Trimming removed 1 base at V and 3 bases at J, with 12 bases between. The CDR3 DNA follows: TGTGCCAGCAGCTTAGAACAGAATGCTTACTATGGCTACACCTTC. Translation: CASSLEQNAYYGYTF.

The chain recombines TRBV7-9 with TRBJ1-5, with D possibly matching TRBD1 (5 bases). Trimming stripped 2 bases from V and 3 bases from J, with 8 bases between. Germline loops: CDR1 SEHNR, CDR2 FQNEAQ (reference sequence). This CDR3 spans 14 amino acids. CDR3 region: CASSLTGHNQPQHF. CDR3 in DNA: TGTGCCAGCAGCTTAACAGGTCACAATCAGCCCCAGCATTTT.

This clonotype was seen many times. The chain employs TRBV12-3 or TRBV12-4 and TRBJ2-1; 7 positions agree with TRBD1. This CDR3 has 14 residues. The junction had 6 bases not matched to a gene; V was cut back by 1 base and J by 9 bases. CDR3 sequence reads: CASSLGIRTGEQFF. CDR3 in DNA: TGTGCCAGCAGTTTAGGTATCAGGACAGGTGAGCAGTTCTTC.